The T cell receptor (beta chain) under discussion was sequenced for a study of blood T cell repertoires in COVID-19. As for the study in general: PBMCs, B-cell-depleted T cells, or T cells provided the cDNA or gDNA that made up the material.

Assay used: immunoSEQ multiplex PCR; TCRdb lists only in-frame clones, some missing. Here the sample spans under 150,000 clones, less than 90% being singletons. Everyone who took part was roughly 18 to 90 years old, and they came from roughly 25 US areas. The CDR3 spans 14 residues. Per germline, CDR1 MNHEY and CDR2 SVGEGT. V lost 2 bases and J lost 9; bases outside the gene matches: 3. The chain carries TRBV6-2 or TRBV6-3 and TRBJ2-1; 11 bases align to TRBD2. Source material: PBMCs or T cells enriched from blood (not recorded which). This sequence originates from a man in his forties or fifties with acute COVID-19. As DNA, the CDR3 is TGTGCCAGCAGTTACACTAGCGGGAGCCTTGAGCAGTTCTTC. Translating gives CASSYTSGSLEQFF.